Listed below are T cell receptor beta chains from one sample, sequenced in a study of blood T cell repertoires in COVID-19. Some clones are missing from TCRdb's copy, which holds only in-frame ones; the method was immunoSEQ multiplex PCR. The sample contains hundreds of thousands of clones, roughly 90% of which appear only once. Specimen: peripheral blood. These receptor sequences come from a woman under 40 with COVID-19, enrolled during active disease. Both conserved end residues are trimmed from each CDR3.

cdr3_aa: ASSETRIGQGWNSPLH
j_call: TRBJ1-6
v_call: TRBV6-1

cdr3_aa: ASSYSETGHSTNEKLF
j_call: TRBJ1-4
v_call: TRBV6-2/TRBV6-3

cdr3_aa: ASRVSSGSSYNEQF
j_call: TRBJ2-1
v_call: TRBV7-9

cdr3_aa: ASSDSGTSNVEQF
j_call: TRBJ2-1
v_call: TRBV25-1

cdr3_aa: ASSPGPGQGYNTIY
j_call: TRBJ1-3
v_call: TRBV7-9

cdr3_aa: ASSVTGGRRHSEQF
j_call: TRBJ2-1
v_call: TRBV11-2

cdr3_aa: ASEYWTGWNEQF
j_call: TRBJ2-1
v_call: TRBV7-2

cdr3_aa: ASSYSPGQGYEQY
j_call: TRBJ2-7
v_call: TRBV6-5

cdr3_aa: ASSEGLWGPGNTIY
j_call: TRBJ1-3
v_call: TRBV2

cdr3_aa: ASSDRDRGRDTQY
j_call: TRBJ2-3
v_call: TRBV11-2

cdr3_aa: ASSQALWAGGSEQF
j_call: TRBJ2-1
v_call: TRBV4-3

cdr3_aa: ASSPKLAGDHSNTYNEQF
j_call: TRBJ2-1
v_call: TRBV7-6

cdr3_aa: ASSPDRSSYEQY
j_call: TRBJ2-7
v_call: TRBV18

cdr3_aa: ASSYDLGGPYEQY
j_call: TRBJ2-7
v_call: TRBV5-4

cdr3_aa: ASRDSDRTGFYT
j_call: TRBJ1-2
v_call: TRBV19

cdr3_aa: ASSQGGTPGTGELF
j_call: TRBJ2-2
v_call: TRBV14

cdr3_aa: ASSLTGTTEAF
j_call: TRBJ1-1
v_call: TRBV5-1

cdr3_aa: ASSPGQTSTDTQY
j_call: TRBJ2-3
v_call: TRBV18

cdr3_aa: SASPNRGTNSPLH
j_call: TRBJ1-6
v_call: TRBV20-1

cdr3_aa: ASSFRDYNQPQH
j_call: TRBJ1-5
v_call: TRBV27

cdr3_aa: ASSYSGVGNQPQH
j_call: TRBJ1-5
v_call: TRBV6-5

cdr3_aa: ASSPPGLAGGSTDTQY
j_call: TRBJ2-3
v_call: TRBV18

cdr3_aa: ASSQDRLRDRNEQY
j_call: TRBJ2-7
v_call: TRBV4-1

cdr3_aa: ASSLVGGETQY
j_call: TRBJ2-5
v_call: TRBV7-7

cdr3_aa: ASSPQGQSSYGYT
j_call: TRBJ1-2
v_call: TRBV7-9

cdr3_aa: ASSTSVDTIY
j_call: TRBJ1-3
v_call: TRBV28

cdr3_aa: ASSLGQPSTEAF
j_call: TRBJ1-1
v_call: TRBV5-1

cdr3_aa: ASSQDRGDLETQY
j_call: TRBJ2-5
v_call: TRBV4-2

cdr3_aa: ASSLAGRGYGYT
j_call: TRBJ1-2
v_call: TRBV6-5

cdr3_aa: SASAGRENTQY
j_call: TRBJ2-3
v_call: TRBV20-1

cdr3_aa: ASRQSPATNEKLF
j_call: TRBJ1-4
v_call: TRBV6-4

cdr3_aa: ASSRGEGGWTDTQY
j_call: TRBJ2-3
v_call: TRBV2

cdr3_aa: ASSQLGGNGDNEQF
j_call: TRBJ2-1
v_call: TRBV4-3

cdr3_aa: ASRKSGDAGELF
j_call: TRBJ2-2
v_call: TRBV19

cdr3_aa: ASSFGVAYEQY
j_call: TRBJ2-7
v_call: TRBV28

cdr3_aa: ASSPGQSGYT
j_call: TRBJ1-2
v_call: TRBV11-2

cdr3_aa: ASSWDSSYEQY
j_call: TRBJ2-7
v_call: TRBV11-3

cdr3_aa: ASSEFGGLQETQY
j_call: TRBJ2-5
v_call: TRBV2

cdr3_aa: ASSYGTSGSDEQF
j_call: TRBJ2-1
v_call: TRBV5-8

cdr3_aa: ASSLAGQGTNYGYT
j_call: TRBJ1-2
v_call: TRBV28

cdr3_aa: ATISDSGELF
j_call: TRBJ2-2
v_call: TRBV24-1

cdr3_aa: ASSSDSYGYT
j_call: TRBJ1-2
v_call: TRBV10-1

cdr3_aa: ASSPRDRGNTIY
j_call: TRBJ1-3
v_call: TRBV11-2

cdr3_aa: ASSLPGQGISNQPQH
j_call: TRBJ1-5
v_call: TRBV19

cdr3_aa: ASSPQGYDYGYT
j_call: TRBJ1-2
v_call: TRBV7-2

cdr3_aa: ASSPDVGQFNAYGYT
j_call: TRBJ1-2
v_call: TRBV18

cdr3_aa: ASSPRRGGAEETQY
j_call: TRBJ2-5
v_call: TRBV28

cdr3_aa: ASSQNRGRGEKLF
j_call: TRBJ1-4
v_call: TRBV3-1/TRBV3-2

cdr3_aa: ASSRAGGTGQETQY
j_call: TRBJ2-5
v_call: TRBV9

cdr3_aa: ASSQPSGGNSPLH
j_call: TRBJ1-6
v_call: TRBV4-2

cdr3_aa: ASSVTDPYGYT
j_call: TRBJ1-2
v_call: TRBV12-3/TRBV12-4

cdr3_aa: ASSPTQPGGPDGYT
j_call: TRBJ1-2
v_call: TRBV18

cdr3_aa: ASSTRQGLNEKLF
j_call: TRBJ1-4
v_call: TRBV3-1/TRBV3-2

cdr3_aa: SAPLAGGNPSTDTQY
j_call: TRBJ2-3
v_call: TRBV29-1

cdr3_aa: ASSRSGQAGYYGYT
j_call: TRBJ1-2
v_call: TRBV5-5

cdr3_aa: ASSLYTYEQY
j_call: TRBJ2-7
v_call: TRBV28

cdr3_aa: ASSIDVYRGLHVMNTEAF
j_call: TRBJ1-1
v_call: TRBV19